These T cell receptor beta chains were read from a single sample in a study of blood T cell repertoires in COVID-19. Using immunoSEQ multiplex PCR, the repertoire was profiled, and TCRdb retains in-frame clones only, with some absent. Of around 70,000 clones in the sample, roughly 88% were seen once. The sample consisted of peripheral blood. These receptors all stem from a man younger than 45 with acute or convalescent COVID-19. Both conserved end residues are part of each CDR3. The order of the fields is V gene, clone size, J gene, D gene, CDR3 DNA, CDR3 protein. D genes are given only for firm matches. Expanded clones get a size class; other rows say once, few or many, or leave the size out.

v_call: TRBV28; clone_size: NA; j_call: TRBJ1-4; d_call: TRBD1; cdr3_nt: TGTGCCAGCAGTAAGACAGGGAGGACTAATGAAAAACTGTTTTTT; cdr3_aa: CASSKTGRTNEKLFF
v_call: TRBV19; clone_size: NA; j_call: TRBJ2-3; d_call: NA; cdr3_nt: TGTGCCAGTAGTACCCTCACAGATACGCAGTATTTT; cdr3_aa: CASSTLTDTQYF
v_call: TRBV21-1; clone_size: NA; j_call: TRBJ2-3; d_call: NA; cdr3_nt: TGTGCCAGCCCTCTTGGTAGCGGGAAAGCAGATACGCAGTATTTT; cdr3_aa: CASPLGSGKADTQYF
v_call: TRBV20-1; clone_size: NA; j_call: TRBJ2-7; d_call: NA; cdr3_nt: TGCAGTGCTAGAGCGGGTTACGAGCAGTACTTC; cdr3_aa: CSARAGYEQYF
v_call: TRBV11-3; clone_size: NA; j_call: TRBJ1-1; d_call: NA; cdr3_nt: TGTGCCAGCAGCTTGAGGGAGAACACTGAAGCTTTCTTT; cdr3_aa: CASSLRENTEAFF
v_call: TRBV4-3; clone_size: NA; j_call: TRBJ1-1; d_call: TRBD1; cdr3_nt: TGCGCCAGCAGCCAGGGAGGACAGGGTTGGAAAGCTTTCTTT; cdr3_aa: CASSQGGQGWKAFF
v_call: TRBV6-5; clone_size: NA; j_call: TRBJ2-1; d_call: TRBD2; cdr3_nt: TGTGCCAGCAGGGTGACTAGCGGTAACAATGAGCAGTTCTTC; cdr3_aa: CASRVTSGNNEQFF
v_call: TRBV7-8; clone_size: NA; j_call: TRBJ1-1; d_call: NA; cdr3_nt: TGTGCCAGCAGCTTCTCGCGGACAGTCACTGAAGCTTTCTTT; cdr3_aa: CASSFSRTVTEAFF
v_call: TRBV24-1; clone_size: NA; j_call: TRBJ2-2; d_call: NA; cdr3_nt: TGTGCCACCAGTGATTCGCGGGAAACCGGGGAGCTGTTTTTT; cdr3_aa: CATSDSRETGELFF
v_call: TRBV5-1; clone_size: NA; j_call: TRBJ2-7; d_call: TRBD2; cdr3_nt: TGCGCCAGCAGCACCGGACTAGCGGGGCCCTACGAGCAGTACTTC; cdr3_aa: CASSTGLAGPYEQYF
v_call: TRBV23-1; clone_size: NA; j_call: TRBJ2-7; d_call: NA; cdr3_nt: TGCGCCCGCAGCAGTTTGGGGAGTGATGTACAGCAGTACTTC; cdr3_aa: CARSSLGSDVQQYF
v_call: TRBV20-1; clone_size: NA; j_call: TRBJ2-1; d_call: TRBD2; cdr3_nt: TGCAGTGCTAGTACCGGGACTAGCGGATACAATGAGCAGTTCTTC; cdr3_aa: CSASTGTSGYNEQFF
v_call: TRBV12-3/TRBV12-4; clone_size: NA; j_call: TRBJ1-5; d_call: TRBD1; cdr3_nt: TGTGCCAGCAGGACAGGGGTTCAGCCCCAGCATTTT; cdr3_aa: CASRTGVQPQHF
v_call: TRBV9; clone_size: NA; j_call: TRBJ2-3; d_call: TRBD2; cdr3_nt: TGTGCCAGCAGCGATTGGGACTACTCAAATACGCAGTATTTT; cdr3_aa: CASSDWDYSNTQYF
v_call: TRBV7-2; clone_size: few; j_call: TRBJ1-2; d_call: TRBD1; cdr3_nt: TGTGCCAGCAGCCTAGGACAGGTTGGCGTGCGGTATGGCTACACCTTC; cdr3_aa: CASSLGQVGVRYGYTF
v_call: TRBV9; clone_size: NA; j_call: TRBJ1-4; d_call: NA; cdr3_nt: TGTGCCAGCAGCAAGGGGTCAACTAATGAAAAACTGTTTTTT; cdr3_aa: CASSKGSTNEKLFF
v_call: TRBV5-1; clone_size: NA; j_call: TRBJ2-7; d_call: NA; cdr3_nt: TGCGCCAGCAGCTTGGAACAGACGACGGCGCAGTACTTC; cdr3_aa: CASSLEQTTAQYF
v_call: TRBV19; clone_size: NA; j_call: TRBJ1-3; d_call: TRBD1; cdr3_nt: TGTGCCAGTAGTCCGCAGGGGGCGCCGGGAGGAAACACCATATATTTT; cdr3_aa: CASSPQGAPGGNTIYF
v_call: TRBV28; clone_size: NA; j_call: TRBJ1-2; d_call: TRBD1; cdr3_nt: TGTGCCAGCACCTCGCTTGGAGGGGGCGGCTATGGCTACACCTTC; cdr3_aa: CASTSLGGGGYGYTF
v_call: TRBV27; clone_size: NA; j_call: TRBJ1-6; d_call: NA; cdr3_nt: TGTGCCAGCAGTCCCTCCCGGGGGGACGGGGATTCACCCCTCCACTTT; cdr3_aa: CASSPSRGDGDSPLHF
v_call: TRBV28; clone_size: once; j_call: TRBJ1-2; d_call: NA; cdr3_nt: TGTGCCAGCAGTTTAATCCGGGACATACATGGCTACACCTTC; cdr3_aa: CASSLIRDIHGYTF
v_call: TRBV5-6; clone_size: NA; j_call: TRBJ2-6; d_call: NA; cdr3_nt: TGTGCCAGCAGCTTGATTCAGGGCCTCTCTGGGGCCAACGTCCTGACTTTC; cdr3_aa: CASSLIQGLSGANVLTF
v_call: TRBV7-2; clone_size: NA; j_call: TRBJ1-4; d_call: TRBD1; cdr3_nt: TGTGCCAGCAGCGTAACACGACAGGGAGTGGGGGAAAAACTGTTTTTT; cdr3_aa: CASSVTRQGVGEKLFF
v_call: TRBV5-4; clone_size: NA; j_call: TRBJ2-3; d_call: TRBD1; cdr3_nt: TGTGCCAGCAGCCCGGGACAGAATCCAACAGATACGCAGTATTTT; cdr3_aa: CASSPGQNPTDTQYF
v_call: TRBV6-5; clone_size: NA; j_call: TRBJ2-7; d_call: TRBD1; cdr3_nt: TGTGCCAGCAGTTTCAAACCGGGACAGGGCTTTTACGAGCAGTACTTC; cdr3_aa: CASSFKPGQGFYEQYF